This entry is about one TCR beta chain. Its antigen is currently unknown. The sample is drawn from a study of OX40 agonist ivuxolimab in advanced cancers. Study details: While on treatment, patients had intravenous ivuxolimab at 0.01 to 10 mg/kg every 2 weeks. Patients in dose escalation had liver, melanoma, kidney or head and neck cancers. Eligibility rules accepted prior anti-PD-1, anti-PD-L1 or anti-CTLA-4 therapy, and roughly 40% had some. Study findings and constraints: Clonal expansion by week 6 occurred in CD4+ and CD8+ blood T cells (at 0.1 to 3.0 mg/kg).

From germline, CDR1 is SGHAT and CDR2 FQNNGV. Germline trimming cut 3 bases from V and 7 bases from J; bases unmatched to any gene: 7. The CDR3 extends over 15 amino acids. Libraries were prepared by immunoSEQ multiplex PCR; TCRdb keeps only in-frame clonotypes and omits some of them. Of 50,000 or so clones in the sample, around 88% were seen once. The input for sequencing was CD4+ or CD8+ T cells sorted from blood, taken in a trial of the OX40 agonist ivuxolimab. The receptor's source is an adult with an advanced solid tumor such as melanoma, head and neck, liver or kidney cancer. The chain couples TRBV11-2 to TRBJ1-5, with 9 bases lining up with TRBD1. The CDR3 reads CASSLGTGSVQPQHF. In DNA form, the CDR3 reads TGTGCCAGCAGCTTGGGGACAGGGAGTGTCCAGCCCCAGCATTTT.